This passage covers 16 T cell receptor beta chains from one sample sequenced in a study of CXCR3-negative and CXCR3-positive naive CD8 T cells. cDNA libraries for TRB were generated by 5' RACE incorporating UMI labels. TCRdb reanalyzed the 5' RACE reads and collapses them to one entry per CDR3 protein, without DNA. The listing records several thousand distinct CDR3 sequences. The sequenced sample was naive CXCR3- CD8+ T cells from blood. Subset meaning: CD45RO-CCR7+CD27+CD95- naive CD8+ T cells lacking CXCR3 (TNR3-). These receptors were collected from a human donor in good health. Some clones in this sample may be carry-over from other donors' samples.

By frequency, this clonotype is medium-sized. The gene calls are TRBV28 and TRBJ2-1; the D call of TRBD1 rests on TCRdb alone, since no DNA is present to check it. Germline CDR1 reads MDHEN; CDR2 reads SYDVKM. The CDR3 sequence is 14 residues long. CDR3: CASSLPRQANEQFF.

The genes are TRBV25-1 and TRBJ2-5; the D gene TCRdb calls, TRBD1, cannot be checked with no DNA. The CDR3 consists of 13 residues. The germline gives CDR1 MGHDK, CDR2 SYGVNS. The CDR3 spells CASSGDIQETQYF. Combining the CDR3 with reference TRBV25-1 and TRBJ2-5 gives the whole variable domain EADIYQTPRYLVIGTGKKITLECSQTMGHDKMYWYQQDPGMELHLIHYSYGVNSTEKGDLSSESTVSRIRTEHFPLTLESARPSHTSQYLCASSGDIQETQYFGPGTRLLVL.

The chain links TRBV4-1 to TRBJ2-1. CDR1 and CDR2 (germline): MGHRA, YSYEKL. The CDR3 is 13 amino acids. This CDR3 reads CASSQDFSVAQFF.

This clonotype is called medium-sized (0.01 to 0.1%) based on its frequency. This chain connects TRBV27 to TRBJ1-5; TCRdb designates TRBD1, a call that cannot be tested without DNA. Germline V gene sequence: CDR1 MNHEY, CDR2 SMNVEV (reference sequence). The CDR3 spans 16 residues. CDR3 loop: CASRTTGWDGNQPQHF.

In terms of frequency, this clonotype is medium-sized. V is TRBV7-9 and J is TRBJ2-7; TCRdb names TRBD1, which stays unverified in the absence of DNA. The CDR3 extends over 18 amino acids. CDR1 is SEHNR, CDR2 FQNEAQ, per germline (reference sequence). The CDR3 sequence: CASTPPDRGRLQEDEQYF.

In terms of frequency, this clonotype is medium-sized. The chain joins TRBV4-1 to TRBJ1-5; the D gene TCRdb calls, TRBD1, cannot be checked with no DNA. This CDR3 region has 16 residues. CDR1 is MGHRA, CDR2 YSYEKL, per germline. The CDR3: CASSLIGDRGNQPQHF.

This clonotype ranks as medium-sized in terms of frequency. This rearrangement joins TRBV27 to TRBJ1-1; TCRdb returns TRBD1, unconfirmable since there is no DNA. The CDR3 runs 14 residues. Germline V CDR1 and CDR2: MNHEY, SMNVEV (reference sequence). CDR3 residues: CASRTGTGGTEAFF.

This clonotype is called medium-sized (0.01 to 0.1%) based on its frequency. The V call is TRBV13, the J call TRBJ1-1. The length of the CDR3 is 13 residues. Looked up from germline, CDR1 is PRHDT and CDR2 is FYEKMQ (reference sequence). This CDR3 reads CATSFKGYTEAFF.

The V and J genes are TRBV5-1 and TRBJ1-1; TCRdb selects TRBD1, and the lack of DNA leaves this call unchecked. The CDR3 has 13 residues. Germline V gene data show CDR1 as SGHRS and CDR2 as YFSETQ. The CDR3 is CASRPEGELEAFF.

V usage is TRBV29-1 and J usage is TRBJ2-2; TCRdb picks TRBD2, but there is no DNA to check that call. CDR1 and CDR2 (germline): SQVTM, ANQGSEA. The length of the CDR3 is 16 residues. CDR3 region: CSATMMGTSIPGELFF.

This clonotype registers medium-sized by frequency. CDR3 amino acids: CASSPLGASGEKTQYF. The genes are TRBV7-9 and TRBJ2-5; lacking DNA, the TRBD1 call made by TCRdb goes unchecked. This CDR3 has 16 amino acids. Germline V CDR1 and CDR2: SEHNR, FQNEAQ (reference sequence).

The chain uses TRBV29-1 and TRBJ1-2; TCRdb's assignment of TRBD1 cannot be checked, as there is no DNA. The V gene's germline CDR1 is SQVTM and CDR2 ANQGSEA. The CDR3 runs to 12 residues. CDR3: CSVWGDPIGYTF.

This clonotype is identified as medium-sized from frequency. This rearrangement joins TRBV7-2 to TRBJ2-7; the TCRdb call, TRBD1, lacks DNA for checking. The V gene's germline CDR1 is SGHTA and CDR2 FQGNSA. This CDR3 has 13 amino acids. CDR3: CASSLSTGYEQYF.

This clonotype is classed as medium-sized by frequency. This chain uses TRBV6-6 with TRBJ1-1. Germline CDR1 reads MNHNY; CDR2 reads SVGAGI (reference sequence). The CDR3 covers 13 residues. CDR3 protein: CASSYPSNTEAFF.

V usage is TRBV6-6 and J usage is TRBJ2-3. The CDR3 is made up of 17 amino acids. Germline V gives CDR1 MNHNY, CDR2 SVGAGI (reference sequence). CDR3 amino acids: CASSYSIAADPTDTQYF.

CDR3 sequence: CASSSAYNEQFF. The J gene is TRBJ2-1, the V gene TRBV7-6. The CDR3 covers 12 residues. CDR1 is SGHVS, CDR2 FNYEAQ, per germline.